The 22 T cell receptor beta chains below all came from one sample that was sequenced in a study of CD8+ T cells in alopecia areata. Reverse transcription of extracted RNA yielded cDNA, which provided the sequencing template. The data were produced by immunoSEQ multiplex PCR, yet TCRdb's version contains in-frame clones alone and is incomplete. The sample holds 140,000 to 150,000 clones; around half are singletons and the top ten take less than 20%. Treatment given: oral pan-JAK inhibitor, 5-10 mg twice daily. The sample consisted of CD8+ T cells sorted from blood, taken at week 4, from a patient treated with tofacitinib. These receptors came from a human donor with alopecia areata.

The chain uses TRBV27 and TRBJ1-1, with D unresolved. Germline CDR1 reads MNHEY; CDR2 reads SMNVEV (reference sequence). V was pared by 6 bases and J by 5 bases, with 16 bases between. This CDR3 spans 14 amino acids. CDR3 sequence reads: CASSLLGGRTEAFF. The CDR3 bases are TGTGCCAGCAGCCTACTAGGAGGGAGGACTGAAGCTTTCTTT.

J is TRBJ1-1 and V is TRBV13, with D maybe TRBD1 (5 bases). Trimming shortened V by 0 bases and J by 5 bases, and 7 bases separated the two germline ends. Germline V CDR1 and CDR2: PRHDT, FYEKMQ (reference sequence). CDR3 size: 13 residues. The CDR3 DNA sequence: TGTGCCAGCAGCTTAGGGGGGCCTACTGAAGCTTTCTTT. This sequence encodes CASSLGGPTEAFF.

The chain links TRBV2 to TRBJ2-5, with a weak D call TRBD1 (6 bases). Deletions cut 5 bases from V and 4 bases from J, with 17 bases between. Germline V gene data show CDR1 as SNHLY and CDR2 as FYNNEI. The CDR3 spans 15 residues. This CDR3 reads CASSTRRDIRETQYF. The DNA of the CDR3 is TGTGCCAGCAGTACCCGCCGGGACATACGAGAGACCCAGTACTTC. Filled out from reference TRBV2 and TRBJ2-5, the complete variable domain reads EPEVTQTPSHQVTQMGQEVILRCVPISNHLYFYWYRQILGQKVEFLVSFYNNEISEKSEIFDDQFSVERPDGSNFTLKIRSTKLEDSAMYFCASSTRRDIRETQYFGPGTRLLVL.

The chain has TRBV13 and TRBJ2-5; weak D call: TRBD2 (6 bases). The J call could be wrong; TRBJ2-7 is a better fit for the DNA end. The CDR3 length is 13 residues. The germline gives CDR1 PRHDT, CDR2 FYEKMQ (reference sequence). CDR3 in DNA: TGTGCCAGCAGCTCCCCAGGGACTTACGAGCAGTACTTC. This translates into CASSSPGTYEQYF.

This clone was detected once. The chain couples TRBV30 to TRBJ2-7; D call uncertain. Trimming removed 0 bases from V and 6 bases from J, with 12 bases in between. This CDR3 contains 13 residues. Germline CDR1 reads GTSNPN; CDR2 reads SVGIG (reference sequence). The CDR3 loop reads CAWSVPMEGEQYF. CDR3 nucleotide sequence: TGTGCCTGGAGTGTACCGATGGAAGGCGAGCAGTACTTC.

This clone was detected only a few times. The CDR3: CAWSGRLYGYTF. For the CDR3, the DNA is TGTGCCTGGAGTGGTCGACTGTATGGCTACACCTTC. The genes are TRBV30 and TRBJ1-2; D call uncertain. CDR1 is GTSNPN and CDR2 is SVGIG in the germline V gene (reference sequence). With 1 base removed from V and 5 bases from J, the gap between germline ends came to 8 bases. CDR3 length equals 12 residues.

The rearrangement uses TRBV19 and TRBJ2-7, with D tentatively TRBD2 (5 bases). Germline V gives CDR1 LNHDA, CDR2 SQIVND (reference sequence). The CDR3 extends over 14 amino acids. Trimming left V 5 bases short and J 2 bases short, with 13 bases between. This CDR3 reads CASSRGMTTYEQYF. The CDR3 DNA is TGTGCCAGTAGTCGGGGTATGACAACCTACGAGCAGTACTTC.

The chain links TRBV30 to TRBJ2-7; 8 positions agree with TRBD1. CDR1 and CDR2 (germline): GTSNPN, SVGIG (reference sequence). This CDR3 is built from 15 residues. With V trimmed by 1 base and J by 5 bases, 10 bases remained unmatched. The CDR3, as DNA: TGTGCCTGGAGTGCACGGACAGGGTCGTTCGACGAGCAGTACTTC. This codes for CAWSARTGSFDEQYF.

The chain combines TRBV6-5 with TRBJ1-4, with TRBD1 identical over 9 bases. Germline V gives CDR1 MNHEY, CDR2 SVGAGI. This CDR3 contains 14 residues. With 4 bases clipped from V and 5 bases from J, the junction kept 2 bases outside the gene matches. CDR3 in amino acids: CASSFTGGNEKLFF. The CDR3 nucleotides are TGTGCCAGCAGTTTCACAGGGGGCAATGAAAAACTGTTTTTT.

This sequence joins TRBV25-1 and TRBJ2-3, with TRBD1 matching 7 bases. The CDR3 is 13 amino acids. After removal of 6 bases from V and 2 bases from J, the junction contained 2 bases not matched to a gene. Germline assignment: CDR1 MGHDK and CDR2 SYGVNS. The CDR3 protein is CASSRGNTDTQYF. The CDR3 DNA sequence: TGTGCCAGCAGCAGGGGGAACACAGATACGCAGTATTTT.

This chain connects TRBV7-9 to TRBJ2-1; tentatively, D is TRBD1 or TRBD2 (5 bases each). Germline lookup yields CDR1 SEHNR and CDR2 FQNEAQ (reference sequence). Trimming took 5 bases from V and 4 from J, leaving 15 bases between them. CDR3 length: 15 residues. CDR3 region: CASSPPGRPYNEQFF. CDR3 in DNA: TGTGCCAGCAGCCCTCCGGGACGGCCTTACAATGAGCAGTTCTTC. The full variable domain, completed using reference TRBV7-9 and TRBJ2-1, is DTGVSQNPRHKITKRGQNVTFRCDPISEHNRLYWYRQTLGQGPEFLTYFQNEAQLEKSRLLSDRFSAERPKGSFSTLEIQRTEQGDSAMYLCASSPPGRPYNEQFFGPGTRLTVL.

V gene TRBV9 combines with J gene TRBJ2-7; 7 bases are shared with TRBD1. The ends lost 2 bases at V and 4 bases at J; junction bases unmatched: 9. The CDR3 sequence is 15 residues long. Germline CDR1 SGDLS, CDR2 YYNGEE. The CDR3 reads CASSVHWDRHYEQYF. The CDR3 DNA sequence: TGTGCCAGCAGCGTCCACTGGGACAGACATTACGAGCAGTACTTC.

The chain's CDR3 is CSVLILNEQFF. The CDR3 nucleotides read TGCAGCGTTCTGATTCTCAATGAGCAGTTCTTC. This sequence joins TRBV29-1 and TRBJ2-1; D not resolved. Per the germline V gene, CDR1 is SQVTM and CDR2 is ANQGSEA. V gave up 5 bases and J gave up 6 bases, with 8 bases separating them. The CDR3 loop spans 11 amino acids.

The chain couples TRBV9 to TRBJ2-7; 8 bases match TRBD1. V dropped 4 bases and J dropped 5; count of bases not matched to a gene: 11. The CDR3 is 15 amino acids. Germline CDR1 SGDLS, CDR2 YYNGEE. The DNA for the CDR3 is TGTGCCAGCAGCCCGCGGACAGGGAGGAGCCACGAGCAGTACTTC. Amino acids: CASSPRTGRSHEQYF.

The CDR3 DNA reads as TGTGCCAGCAGCCTCGTTTCAAGGGTCGGAGCTTTCTTT. This codes for CASSLVSRVGAFF. The V and J genes are TRBV13 and TRBJ1-1; no firm D call. Germline-derived CDR1 and CDR2 are PRHDT and FYEKMQ (reference sequence). This CDR3 contains 13 residues. V was clipped by 5 bases and J by 10 bases, with 17 bases between them.

This clone was picked up a small number of times. This chain connects TRBV30 to TRBJ1-1; the match to TRBD1 covers 11 bases. Germline V gene lookup returns CDR1 GTSNPN and CDR2 SVGIG (reference sequence). V dropped 8 bases and J dropped 3; count of bases not matched to a gene: 8. This CDR3 comprises 14 residues. The DNA for the CDR3 is TGTGCCATGACCGGGACAGGGGGTCACACTGAAGCTTTCTTT. Its protein is CAMTGTGGHTEAFF. Combining the CDR3 with reference TRBV30 and TRBJ1-1 gives the whole variable domain SQTIHQWPATLVQPVGSPLSLECTVEGTSNPNLYWYRQAAGRGLQLLFYSVGIGQISSEVPQNLSASRPQDRQFILSSKKLLLSDSGFYLCAMTGTGGHTEAFFGQGTRLTVV.

The rearrangement uses TRBV30 and TRBJ1-2, with unresolved D. Between the trimmed V and J ends, which lost 5 bases and 6 bases, there was a span of 10 bases. The CDR3 spans 11 residues. Germline V gene lookup returns CDR1 GTSNPN and CDR2 SVGIG (reference sequence). This CDR3 reads CAWVRMNGYTF. The DNA for the CDR3 is TGTGCCTGGGTGAGGATGAATGGCTACACCTTC.

V gene TRBV5-1 combines with J gene TRBJ2-7; 7 bases match TRBD1. The V gene's germline CDR1 is SGHRS and CDR2 YFSETQ. Germline trimming cut 0 bases from V and 3 bases from J; bases unmatched to any gene: 12. The CDR3 contains 17 residues. The DNA of the CDR3 is TGCGCCAGCAGCTTGGTGGTGGGTCCGGGACAGAGCTACGAGCAGTACTTC. Its translation is CASSLVVGPGQSYEQYF. The whole variable domain, remainder taken from reference TRBV5-1 and TRBJ2-7, is KAGVTQTPRYLIKTRGQQVTLSCSPISGHRSVSWYQQTPGQGLQFLFEYFSETQRNKGNFPGRFSGRQFSNSRSEMNVSTLELGDSALYLCASSLVVGPGQSYEQYFGPGTRLTVT.

The chain combines TRBV13 with TRBJ1-2; unclear D gene. From germline, CDR1 is PRHDT and CDR2 FYEKMQ (reference sequence). Trimming took 5 bases from V and 2 from J, leaving 12 bases between them. This CDR3 comprises 14 residues. CDR3 loop: CASSGEPDNYGYTF. As DNA, the CDR3 is TGTGCCAGCAGCGGAGAACCGGACAACTATGGCTACACCTTC.

The chain is built from TRBV5-4 and TRBJ2-3; 10 nucleotides line up with TRBD2. The CDR3 is 15 residues long. V dropped 1 base and J dropped 1; count of bases not matched to a gene: 0. Germline values: CDR1 SGHNT, CDR2 YYREEE (reference sequence). The CDR3 DNA sequence: TGTGCCAGCAGCTTGCTAGCGGGGGGCACAGATACGCAGTATTTT. Translating it yields CASSLLAGGTDTQYF.

This clone was seen once. The V gene is TRBV12-5, the J gene TRBJ2-4; TRBD1 is a possible D gene (6 bases). The V end lost 5 bases, the J end lost 1 base, and 12 bases lay between the germline ends. The CDR3 consists of 15 residues. Germline values: CDR1 LGHNT, CDR2 FRNRAP. CDR3 loop: CASGIAGAAKNIQYF. CDR3 nucleotide sequence: TGTGCTAGTGGTATAGCAGGGGCTGCCAAAAACATTCAGTACTTC.

In this sample, this clone turned up many times. The chain employs TRBV6-5 and TRBJ2-3; D unclear. CDR1 and CDR2 (germline): MNHEY, SVGAGI. The CDR3 length is 16 residues. V shed 0 bases and J shed 2 bases, with 12 bases lying between them. The CDR3 bases are TGTGCCAGCAGTTACTCGTCGGACGACCCCACAGATACGCAGTATTTT. It is translated as CASSYSSDDPTDTQYF.